This T cell receptor beta chain is from a study of blood T cell repertoires in COVID-19. CDR1 is SGDLS, CDR2 YYNGEE, per germline. The CDR3 is made up of 14 amino acids. V lost 4 bases to trimming and J lost 7 bases; unmatched junction nucleotides: 5. Assay: immunoSEQ multiplex PCR; the TCRdb copy retains only in-frame clones and omits some. The table has hundreds of thousands of clones, about nine tenths seen once; the top ten hold 7.3%. The chain combines TRBV9 with TRBJ2-1; 10 bases map to TRBD2. The clonotype comes from a woman aged 70 to 79 with COVID-19, enrolled during active disease. The sequenced sample was peripheral blood. The CDR3 spells CASSKSGGANEQFF. The CDR3 DNA reads TGTGCCAGCAGCAAAAGCGGGGGGGCGAATGAGCAGTTCTTC.